This T cell receptor (beta chain) was captured by sequencing in a study of T cells in Graves' hyperthyroidism and ophthalmopathy. Points from the study as a whole: Ophthalmopathy stood apart from stable hyperthyroidism in a 13 V-J model.

Turning to this clonotype: The antigen remains undetermined.

Amplification of TCR beta CDR3 regions used RNA as the template. TCR CDR3 underwent first-round RT-PCR with the HTBI primer set. A single record per CDR3 protein comes from TCRdb applying MiXCR to the multiplex PCR reads. The sample lists hundreds of thousands of distinct CDR3 sequences; less than 25% were seen once. A Clinical Activity Score of at least 3, a NOSPECS grade of at least 4 and a duration under 3 months were recorded in the ophthalmopathy patients. Lactation, pregnancy, other autoimmune disease or uncontrolled infection led to exclusion of patients. Fresh peripheral blood, around 9.3 ml, was the source of the PBMCs. This CDR3 has 15 residues. V was pared by 4 bases and J by 5 bases, with 18 bases between. Germline lookup yields CDR1 LNHDA and CDR2 SQIVND (reference sequence).

The chain has TRBV19 and TRBJ2-7; a possible D gene is TRBD1 (6 bases). The clonotype was recovered from a woman in her thirties with Graves' ophthalmopathy. The specimen sequenced was blood. The CDR3 DNA follows: TGTGCCAGTAGTACCACAGGGATGAAGTCGGACGAGCAGTACTTC. Its protein product is CASSTTGMKSDEQYF. Together with reference TRBV19 and TRBJ2-7, the CDR3 gives the full variable domain: DGGITQSPKYLFRKEGQNVTLSCEQNLNHDAMYWYRQDPGQGLRLIYYSQIVNDFQKGDIAEGYSVSREKKESFPLTVTSAQKNPTAFYLCASSTTGMKSDEQYFGPGTRLTVT.